This T cell receptor beta chain appears in the sequencing data of a study of beta chain features in type 1 diabetes. Study-wide points: Shortening that was moderate but significant affected the TCRB CDR3s of Type 1 diabetes patients in all four CD4+ subsets. Patients' naive, central memory and regulatory TCRB repertoires appeared more alike than those of healthy donors.

Of the isolated RNA, all was reverse transcribed, and so the sequenced material was expressed TCRB transcripts. Naive, central memory and regulatory T cell samples averaged around 3.5 million immunoSEQ reads each. TCRdb keeps only in-frame clones here, not all; method: immunoSEQ multiplex PCR. The sample yields about 340,000 clones, around 8.5% seen once. As regards this clone: The antigen is unknown.

The sample consisted of central memory CD4+ T cells from blood. This receptor was obtained from a man aged 25 to 40 with type 1 diabetes.

CDR3 DNA sequence: TGTGCCAGCAGCTCCGGGACAGGGAATGAGCAGTACTTC. It translates to CASSSGTGNEQYF. The chain carries TRBV21-1 and TRBJ2-7; no DNA check was done on the table's D call, TRBD1. TRBV21-1 is a known pseudogene. This CDR3 spans 13 amino acids.